This T cell receptor beta chain was found in a study of T cell repertoires in cytomegalovirus infection. General study points: In two of eight donors, the top clonotype was HLA-C-restricted CMV-specific.

About this clonotype: Its antigen remains unknown.

Each CDR3 protein is one row after TCRdb ran MiXCR on the reads. This table holds hundreds of thousands of distinct CDR3 sequences, about 31% found once. V gave up 3 bases and J gave up 0 bases, with 12 bases separating them. This CDR3 contains 16 residues. V usage is TRBV12-3 or TRBV12-4 and J usage is TRBJ1-3; D call uncertain. The TCR sequence derives from a human donor in good health (CMV status not recorded). Some clones in this sample may be carry-over from other donors' samples. Specimen: cultured CD8+ T cells from PBMCs, collected from culture after CMV antigen stimulation. CDR3 nucleotides: TGTGCCAGCAGTTTCTTAACGCGGAGCTCTGGAAACACCATATATTTT. It codes for CASSFLTRSSGNTIYF.